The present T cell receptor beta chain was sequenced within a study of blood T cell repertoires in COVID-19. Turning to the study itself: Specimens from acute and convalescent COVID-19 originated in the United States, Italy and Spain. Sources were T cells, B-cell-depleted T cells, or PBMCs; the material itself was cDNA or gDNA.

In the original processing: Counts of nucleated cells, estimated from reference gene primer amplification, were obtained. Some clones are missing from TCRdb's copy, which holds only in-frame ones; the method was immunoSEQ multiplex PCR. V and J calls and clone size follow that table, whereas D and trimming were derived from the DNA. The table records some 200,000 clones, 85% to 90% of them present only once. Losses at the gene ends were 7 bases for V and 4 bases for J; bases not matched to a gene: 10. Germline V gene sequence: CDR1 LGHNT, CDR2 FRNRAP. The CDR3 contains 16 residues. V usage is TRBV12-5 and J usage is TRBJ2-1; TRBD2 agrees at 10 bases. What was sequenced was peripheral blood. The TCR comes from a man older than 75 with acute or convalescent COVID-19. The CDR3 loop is CASALSVAGGYNEQFF. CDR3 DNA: TGTGCTAGTGCCTTGAGTGTAGCGGGAGGTTACAATGAGCAGTTCTTC. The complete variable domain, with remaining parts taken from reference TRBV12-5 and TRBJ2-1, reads DARVTQTPRHKVTEMGQEVTMRCQPILGHNTVFWYRQTMMQGLELLAYFRNRAPLDDSGMPKDRFSAEMPDATLATLKIQPSEPRDSAVYFCASALSVAGGYNEQFFGPGTRLTVL.